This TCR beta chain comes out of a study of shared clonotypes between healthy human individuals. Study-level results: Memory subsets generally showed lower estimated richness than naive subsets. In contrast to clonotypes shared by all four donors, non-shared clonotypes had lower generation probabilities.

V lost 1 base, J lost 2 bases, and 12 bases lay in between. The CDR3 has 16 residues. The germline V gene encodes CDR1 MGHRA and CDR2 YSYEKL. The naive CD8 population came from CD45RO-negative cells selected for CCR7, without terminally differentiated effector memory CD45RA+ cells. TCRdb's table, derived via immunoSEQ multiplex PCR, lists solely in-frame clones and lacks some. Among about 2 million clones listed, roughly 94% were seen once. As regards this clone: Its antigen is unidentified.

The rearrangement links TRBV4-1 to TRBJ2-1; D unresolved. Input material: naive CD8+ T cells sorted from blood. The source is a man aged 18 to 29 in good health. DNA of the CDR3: TGCGCCAGCAGCCAAGTAGCCCGGTCCCCCTACAATGAGCAGTTCTTC. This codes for CASSQVARSPYNEQFF.